This passage covers 22 T cell receptor beta chains from one sample sequenced in a study of post-analysis software for immune sequencing data. The TCR beta cDNA libraries carried unique molecular identifiers. TCRdb reprocessed the PCR reads with MiXCR, giving one entry per CDR3 protein. The sample records almost 700,000 distinct CDR3 sequences, 59% being singletons. Study-level results: About 5 TRBV segments were significantly more frequent in patients than in controls. TRBV5-6, TRBV5-1 and TRBV20-1 were among these segments.

These TCRs' antigens remain unknown. The specimen was blood. These receptors originate from a girl under 10 years old with multiple sclerosis.

This chain uses TRBV20-1 with TRBJ1-5; TRBD1 might be the D (6 bases). Per the germline V gene, CDR1 is DFQATT and CDR2 is SNEGSKA (reference sequence). The CDR3 has 15 residues. Trimming removed 0 bases at V and 8 bases at J, with 17 bases between. CDR3 DNA: TGCAGTGCTAGAGAACCGGGGGCCGGGGAAAAGCCCCAGCATTTT. It yields the protein CSAREPGAGEKPQHF.

J is TRBJ1-2 and V is TRBV20-1, with D uncertain. The CDR3 spans 16 residues. CDR1 and CDR2 from the germline V gene are DFQATT and SNEGSKA (reference sequence). V shed 3 bases and J shed 4 bases, with 21 bases lying between them. CDR3 sequence reads: CSARAAVTAAGYGYTF. In DNA, the CDR3 is TGCAGTGCTAGGGCAGCCGTGACCGCCGCCGGCTATGGCTACACCTTC.

V usage is TRBV10-3 and J usage is TRBJ2-7, with D uncertain. V gave up 3 bases and J gave up 0 bases, with 15 bases separating them. CDR3 length: 16 amino acids. CDR1 ENHRY and CDR2 SYGVKD come from the germline V gene. CDR3 residues: CAISDRSRYLSYEQYF. The CDR3 DNA is TGTGCCATCAGTGATCGGTCCAGGTACCTCTCCTACGAGCAGTACTTC.

This chain uses TRBV12-3 or TRBV12-4 with TRBJ2-7; no definite D call. The DNA end is a closer match to TRBJ2-5, so the J assignment may be wrong. The CDR3 covers 12 residues. CDR3 residues: CASSFQWETQYF. The CDR3 DNA sequence: TGTGCCAGCAGTTTTCAGTGGGAGACCCAGTACTTC.

This clonotype was detected a few times. This chain links TRBV5-1 with TRBJ2-1, with TRBD2 matching over 9 bases. The CDR3 has 18 amino acids. CDR1 and CDR2 from the germline V gene are SGHRS and YFSETQ. The V gene end was trimmed by 0 bases and the J gene end by 3 bases; junction bases not matched to a gene: 10. The DNA of the CDR3 is TGCGCCAGCAGCTTGGATGCGCGGGGGGGCCTGATCTACAATGAGCAGTTCTTC. This codes for CASSLDARGGLIYNEQFF.

The J gene is TRBJ2-6, the V gene TRBV29-1; D is possibly TRBD1 or TRBD2 (6 bases each). The CDR3 spans 17 residues. Germline V CDR1 and CDR2: SQVTM, ANQGSEA. Trimming took 0 bases from V and 0 from J, leaving 12 bases between them. The CDR3, as DNA: TGCAGCGTTGAAGATCTGGGGGGCCTCTCTGGGGCCAACGTCCTGACTTTC. Protein sequence: CSVEDLGGLSGANVLTF.

The chain carries TRBV12-3 or TRBV12-4 and TRBJ2-1; no firm D call. V shed 3 bases and J shed 9 bases, with 9 bases lying between them. This CDR3 spans 12 amino acids. CDR3 DNA: TGTGCCAGCAGTTTCGAGGCACCTGAGCAGTTCTTC. This sequence encodes CASSFEAPEQFF.

The chain couples TRBV12-3 or TRBV12-4 to TRBJ1-2; 7 positions agree with TRBD1. J was trimmed by 5 bases and V by 6 bases; bases with no gene match: 12. The CDR3 has 15 amino acids. DNA of the CDR3: TGTGCCAGCAGCCAACTCAGGACAGGCCCGTATGGCTACACCTTC. This encodes CASSQLRTGPYGYTF.

This clonotype was observed a handful of times. The gene calls are TRBV6-5 and TRBJ2-1; 12 bases line up with TRBD2. V lost 7 bases and J lost 8; bases outside the gene matches: 9. The length of the CDR3 is 15 residues. Germline CDR1 and CDR2: MNHEY and SVGAGI. The CDR3 DNA is TGTGCCAGCACCTCGACTAGCGGGAGACGGGATGAGCAGTTCTTC. This encodes CASTSTSGRRDEQFF.

This clonotype has more than one count but fewer than ten. The CDR3 sequence: CSVGGLAEQFF. The DNA of the CDR3 is TGCAGCGTTGGAGGACTAGCGGAGCAGTTCTTC. The chain carries TRBV29-1 and TRBJ2-1, with 9 bases lining up with TRBD2. V shed 4 bases, J shed 10 bases, and the junction held 2 bases outside the gene matches. Germline CDR1 reads SQVTM; CDR2 reads ANQGSEA. There are 11 residues in the CDR3.

This clonotype was recorded only once. The chain uses TRBV12-3 or TRBV12-4 and TRBJ2-5, with 13 bases aligning to TRBD2. J lost 7 bases, V lost 6 bases, and 8 bases had no gene match. This CDR3 contains 15 residues. The DNA for the CDR3 is TGTGCCAGCAGCAATGGACTAGCGGGAGTCAGGACCCAGTACTTC. Translation: CASSNGLAGVRTQYF.

This chain connects TRBV4-3 to TRBJ2-1, with 11 bases fitting TRBD2. The trim removed 3 bases at V and 8 bases at J, leaving 12 bases unmatched. Germline V gives CDR1 LGHNA, CDR2 YSLEER. This CDR3 has 17 amino acids. CDR3 sequence reads: CASSHLVAGGLKYEQFF. In DNA, the CDR3 is TGCGCCAGCAGCCATCTGGTAGCGGGGGGGCTAAAGTATGAGCAGTTCTTC.

A note on this clonotype: One end of the junction is discordant with germline, which a read error may explain. The chain is built from TRBV20-1 and TRBJ1-2, with a tentative D call TRBD1 (5 bases). The CDR3 has 13 amino acids. In germline, CDR1 is DFQATT, CDR2 SNEGSKA (reference sequence). The CDR3 nucleotides are TGCAGTGCGAGAGTGGCAGGGCTCTATGGCTACACCTTC. It yields the protein CSARVAGLYGYTF.

The chain combines TRBV6-2 or TRBV6-3 with TRBJ1-5; unclear D gene. Germline values: CDR1 MNHEY, CDR2 SVGEGT. This CDR3 has 15 amino acids. V was pared by 6 bases and J by 3 bases, with 15 bases between. Written as DNA, the CDR3 is TGTGCCAGCAGCCCTCAGGAGGGTTTCAATCAGCCCCAGCATTTT. It encodes CASSPQEGFNQPQHF.

The V and J genes are TRBV2 and TRBJ2-3; D not certain. V gave up 4 bases and J gave up 1 base, with 12 bases separating them. CDR1 is SNHLY, CDR2 FYNNEI, per germline. The CDR3 is 15 residues long. The CDR3 DNA reads as TGTGCCAGCAGTGTACGTCTGTCGCGCACAGATACGCAGTATTTT. Amino acid sequence: CASSVRLSRTDTQYF. Complete variable domain (other parts from reference TRBV2 and TRBJ2-3): EPEVTQTPSHQVTQMGQEVILRCVPISNHLYFYWYRQILGQKVEFLVSFYNNEISEKSEIFDDQFSVERPDGSNFTLKIRSTKLEDSAMYFCASSVRLSRTDTQYFGPGTRLTVL.

The chain combines TRBV12-3 or TRBV12-4 with TRBJ2-7; TRBD1 aligns across 9 bases. The J call is doubtful: the DNA matches TRBJ2-5 better. This CDR3 is 14 amino acids long. CDR3 loop: CASSQRQGGETQYF. Written as DNA, the CDR3 is TGTGCCAGCAGTCAGCGACAGGGGGGGGAGACCCAGTACTTC.

This clonotype was detected a few times. The V call is TRBV6-6, the J call TRBJ1-1, with TRBD1 matching over 8 bases. CDR3 size: 14 residues. J was trimmed by 1 base and V by 9 bases; bases with no gene match: 7. Germline V lookup: CDR1 MNHNY, CDR2 SVGAGI (reference sequence). CDR3 sequence: CASRGQGWNTEAFF. In DNA, the CDR3 is TGTGCCAGTCGAGGACAGGGCTGGAACACTGAAGCTTTCTTT.

The V call is TRBV3-1, the J call TRBJ2-1; D remains unclear. The CDR3 totals 15 residues. From germline, CDR1 is LGHDT and CDR2 YNNKEL (reference sequence). V lost 0 bases and J lost 4, with 10 bases in between. CDR3 in amino acids: CASSQDWKLYNEQFF. In nucleotides, the CDR3 is TGTGCCAGCAGCCAAGATTGGAAACTTTACAATGAGCAGTTCTTC.

A single count supports this clonotype. The V call is TRBV7-2, the J call TRBJ2-5; D gene uncertain. There are 14 residues in the CDR3. Deletions cut 3 bases from V and 1 base from J, with 9 bases between. Germline V CDR1 and CDR2: SGHTA, FQGNSA. The CDR3, as DNA: TGTGCCAGCAGCTTTGTTTGGCTCCAAGAGACCCAGTACTTC. It translates to CASSFVWLQETQYF.

V gene TRBV6-5 combines with J gene TRBJ2-5; D remains unclear. Trimming took off 8 bases at V and 5 bases at J, with 24 bases between the two ends. The V gene's germline CDR1 is MNHEY and CDR2 SVGAGI. This CDR3 is 16 amino acids long. This CDR3 reads CASQTRFGVDSETQYF. The CDR3 bases are TGTGCCAGCCAAACACGGTTTGGAGTTGATTCGGAGACCCAGTACTTC.

The chain has TRBV3-1 and TRBJ2-5, with D possibly matching TRBD1 (6 bases). From germline, CDR1 is LGHDT and CDR2 YNNKEL (reference sequence). The CDR3 contains 18 residues. V lost 3 bases, J lost 2 bases, and 22 bases lay in between. The CDR3 here is CASSQDPRQVFFQETQYF. For the CDR3, the DNA is TGTGCCAGCAGCCAGGATCCCCGACAGGTGTTCTTTCAAGAGACCCAGTACTTC.

This sequence joins TRBV5-1 and TRBJ2-1; 9 bases line up with TRBD2. The V gene end was trimmed by 5 bases and the J gene end by 2 bases; junction bases not matched to a gene: 2. The CDR3 loop spans 14 amino acids. Germline V gives CDR1 SGHRS, CDR2 YFSETQ. This chain's CDR3 is CASRSSGTYNEQFF. The CDR3 region has the DNA TGCGCCAGCAGGTCTAGCGGGACCTACAATGAGCAGTTCTTC.